The clone carrying this TCR beta chain showed up many times. Antigen: not known. The CDR3 loop spans 13 amino acids. The V end was cut by 5 bases, the J end by 4 bases, with 9 bases between. Looked up from germline, CDR1 is SGHVS and CDR2 is FNYEAQ. The sample is drawn from a study of post-analysis software for immune sequencing data. TCR beta cDNA libraries included unique molecular identifiers. From the PCR reads, TCRdb called clonotypes with MiXCR, one entry per CDR3 protein. The data show 750,000 to 950,000 distinct CDR3 sequences, roughly 50% seen once. The study's findings and limits: A few TRBV segments occurring more often in patients than controls included TRBV5-6, TRBV5-1 and TRBV20-1.

This sequence originates from a girl aged 5-17 years with multiple sclerosis. Specimen: blood. V gene TRBV7-6 combines with J gene TRBJ2-1; D may correspond to TRBD1 or TRBD2 (5 bases each). In nucleotides, the CDR3 is TGTGCCAGCAGCCGGGGCCGATACAATGAGCAGTTCTTC. It specifies CASSRGRYNEQFF.